This entry concerns a single T cell receptor beta chain. Trimming removed 6 bases from V and 5 bases from J; junction bases left unmatched: 12. The CDR3 spans 15 residues. Treatment specified: preoperative locoregional IRX-2 cytokine immunotherapy. Preoperative locoregional IRX-2 cytokine immunotherapy was tested in the phase Ib source study. Some clones are missing from TCRdb's copy, which holds only in-frame ones; the method was immunoSEQ multiplex PCR. This repertoire shows about 32,000 clones, roughly four fifths found once; its top ten account for around 2.5%. This sample was included in a study of preoperative IRX-2 immunotherapy in early breast cancer.

This chain links TRBV6-7 with TRBJ2-7; 8 nucleotides line up with TRBD2. TRBV6-7 is known as an ORF, though its function is uncertain. The TCR was taken from a human donor with breast cancer. Sequenced material: lymph node tissue, taken from a patient treated with IRX-2 immunotherapy. CDR3 in amino acids: CASSTWDGRAHEQYF. As DNA, the CDR3 is TGTGCCAGCAGCACTTGGGACGGGAGGGCCCACGAGCAGTACTTC.